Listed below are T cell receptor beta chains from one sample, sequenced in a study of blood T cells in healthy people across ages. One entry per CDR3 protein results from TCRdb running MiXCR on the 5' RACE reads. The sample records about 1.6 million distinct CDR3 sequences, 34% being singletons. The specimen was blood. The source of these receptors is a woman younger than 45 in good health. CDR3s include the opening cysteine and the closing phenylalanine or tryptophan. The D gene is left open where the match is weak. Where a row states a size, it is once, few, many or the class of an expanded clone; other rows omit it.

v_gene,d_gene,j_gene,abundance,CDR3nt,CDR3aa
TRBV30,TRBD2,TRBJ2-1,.,TGTGCCTGGAGTGTAAGGGTGGCTAGCGGTTACAATGAGCAGTTCTTC,CAWSVRVASGYNEQFF
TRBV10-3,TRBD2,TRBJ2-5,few,TGTGCCATCAGTGAGTCCCCTTGGCCTAGCGGGGGGGCCGAGGAGACCCAGTACTTC,CAISESPWPSGGAEETQYF
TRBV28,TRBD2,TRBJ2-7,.,TGTGCCAGCAGACGAGCGGGAGGGTACCACGAGCAGTACTTC,CASRRAGGYHEQYF
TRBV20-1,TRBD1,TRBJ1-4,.,TGCAGTGCTAGCAGGGGGAATGAAAAACTGTTTTTT,CSASRGNEKLFF
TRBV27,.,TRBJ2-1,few,TGTGCCAGCAGTTTATCGGTCGAGCGGGCCTACAATGAGCAGTTCTTC,CASSLSVERAYNEQFF
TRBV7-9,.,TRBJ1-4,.,TGTGCCAGCAGACCTCCTCGAGAGAATGAAAAACTGTTTTTT,CASRPPRENEKLFF
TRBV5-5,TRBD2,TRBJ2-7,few,TGTGCCAGCACCTTGACTAGCAGAGCCGAGCAGTACTTC,CASTLTSRAEQYF
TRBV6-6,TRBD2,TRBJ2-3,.,TGTGCCAGCAGTTACTTTAGCGGGGGGACGGATACGCAGTATTTT,CASSYFSGGTDTQYF
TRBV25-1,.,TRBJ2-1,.,TGTGCCAGCAGGAAGCAGGGGTTGCATGAGCAGTTCTTC,CASRKQGLHEQFF
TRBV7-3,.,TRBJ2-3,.,TGTGCCAGCAGCCCATTCAGAGATAGCACAGATACGCAGTATTTT,CASSPFRDSTDTQYF
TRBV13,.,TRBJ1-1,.,TGTGCCAGCAGCTTAGCTGGGACGGATAACACTGAAGCTTTCTTT,CASSLAGTDNTEAFF
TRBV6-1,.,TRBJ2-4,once,TGTGCCAGCAGTGAAGAGTTAACGAAAGCCAAAAACATTCAGTACTTC,CASSEELTKAKNIQYF
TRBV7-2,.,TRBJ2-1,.,TGTGCCAGCAGCTTTCCAGTGTCCTACAATGAGCAGTTCTTC,CASSFPVSYNEQFF
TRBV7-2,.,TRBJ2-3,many,TGTGCCAGCAGCTCCTATTTCACAGATACGCAGTATTTT,CASSSYFTDTQYF
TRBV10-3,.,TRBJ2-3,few,TGTGCCATCAGTGAGTCCGGCCAGGGTACGGGGACAGATACGCAGTATTTT,CAISESGQGTGTDTQYF
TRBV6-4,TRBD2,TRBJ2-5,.,TGTGCCAGCAGATTAGCGGGAGGGCCAGGTGAAGAGACCCAGTACTTC,CASRLAGGPGEETQYF
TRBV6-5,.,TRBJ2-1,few,TGTGCCAGCAGTTTTTCCCGTAGCGGCAATGAGCAGTTCTTC,CASSFSRSGNEQFF
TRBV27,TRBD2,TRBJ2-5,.,TGTGCCAGCAGTTCCCTAGCGGGGGCCTACTGGTCCCAGTACTTC,CASSSLAGAYWSQYF
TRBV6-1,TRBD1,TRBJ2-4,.,TGTGCCAGCAGGCCAATGGGACAGGGCTCCGCCATTCAGTACTTC,CASRPMGQGSAIQYF
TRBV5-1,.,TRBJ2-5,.,TGCGCCAGCAGCTTGACGTGCGAGACCCAGTACTTC,CASSLTCETQYF
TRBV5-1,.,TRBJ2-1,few,TGCGCCAGCAGCTGGGCACTGTTCAATGAGCAGTTCTTC,CASSWALFNEQFF
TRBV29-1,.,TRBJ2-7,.,TGCAGCGTCCCCAGCCCCAGCTCCTACGAGCAGTACTTC,CSVPSPSSYEQYF
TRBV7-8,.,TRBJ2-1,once,TGTGCCAGCAACCGCCGTGGCCCAGAGGCTCAGTTCTTC,CASNRRGPEAQFF
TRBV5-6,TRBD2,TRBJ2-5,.,TGTGCCAGCGCCGAGCGGGGAGTAACCCAAGAGACCCAGTACTTC,CASAERGVTQETQYF
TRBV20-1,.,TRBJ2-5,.,TGCAGTGCTAGAGATGGGCTAGCGCTTCAAGAGACCCAGTACTTC,CSARDGLALQETQYF
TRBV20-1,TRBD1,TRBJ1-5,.,TGCAGTGCTAGAGTAAGACAGGGAGGTCAGCCCCAGCATTTT,CSARVRQGGQPQHF
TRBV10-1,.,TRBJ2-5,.,TGCGCCACATGCCTGCCGGTCCAAGAGACCCAGTACTTC,CATCLPVQETQYF
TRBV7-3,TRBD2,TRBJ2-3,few,TGTGCCAGCAGCTTTTCTCAAGCGGGGGGATTCACAGATACGCAGTATTTT,CASSFSQAGGFTDTQYF
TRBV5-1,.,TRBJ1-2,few,TGCGCCAGCAGGGTAGATCTACAATCAAACTATGGCTACACCTTC,CASRVDLQSNYGYTF
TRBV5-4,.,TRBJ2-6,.,TGTGCCAGCAGCTTCGGTGGCCTAAAAAACTCTGGGGCCAACGTCCTGACTTTC,CASSFGGLKNSGANVLTF
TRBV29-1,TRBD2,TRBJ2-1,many,TGCAGCGTTGACGGACTAGCGGGAGGGCACTACGGCAATGAGCAGTTCTTC,CSVDGLAGGHYGNEQFF
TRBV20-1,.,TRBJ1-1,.,TGCAGTGCTAGAACTGACATGAACACTGAAGCTTTCTTT,CSARTDMNTEAFF
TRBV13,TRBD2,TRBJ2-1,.,TGTGCCAGCAGCTTAGTAGGGAGAGGGACTAGCGGGGAGCAGTTCTTC,CASSLVGRGTSGEQFF